This passage covers 6 T cell receptor beta chains from one sample sequenced in a study of T cells in Graves' hyperthyroidism and ophthalmopathy. RNA transcripts gave rise to amplified TCR beta CDR3 regions. RT-PCR in the first round (using the HTBI primer set) targeted the TCR CDR3. From the multiplex PCR reads, TCRdb called clonotypes with MiXCR, one entry per CDR3 protein. The table shows more than 300,000 distinct CDR3 sequences, with about 17% occurring only once. The sample consisted of blood. Source of these receptors: a woman in her 30s with Graves' hyperthyroidism that later progressed to Graves' ophthalmopathy.

This chain uses TRBV7-9 with TRBJ2-5, with 7 positions matching TRBD1. Looked up from germline, CDR1 is SEHNR and CDR2 is FQNEAQ (reference sequence). The length of the CDR3 is 14 residues. Trimming cost V 3 bases and J 1 base; bases outside gene matches: 2. The CDR3 protein is CASSFWDSQETQYF. The CDR3 DNA is TGTGCCAGCAGCTTTTGGGACAGCCAAGAGACCCAGTACTTC.

This clonotype was found many times. The chain uses TRBV4-2 and TRBJ1-4; no clear D gene. The CDR3 has 12 residues. Trimming stripped 0 bases from V and 6 bases from J, with 2 bases between. Germline V gene lookup returns CDR1 LGHNA and CDR2 YNFKEQ. DNA of the CDR3: TGTGCCAGCAGCCAAGAAGATGAAAAACTGTTTTTT. Protein sequence: CASSQEDEKLFF.

This clonotype occurred many times. J is TRBJ2-7 and V is TRBV20-1, with 10 positions matching TRBD1. Trimming removed 7 bases from V and 6 bases from J; junction bases left unmatched: 18. CDR1 and CDR2 (germline): DFQATT, SNEGSKA (reference sequence). The CDR3 contains 16 residues. CDR3 in DNA: TGCAGTGGTGATGGGGACGCCGGGACAGGGGACGCCGAGCAGTACTTC. Translated: CSGDGDAGTGDAEQYF.

This clonotype was picked up many times. J is TRBJ1-5 and V is TRBV27; no reliable D call. The CDR3 length is 15 residues. Germline V gives CDR1 MNHEY, CDR2 SMNVEV (reference sequence). V was cut by 3 bases and J by 0 bases, with 9 bases left in between. CDR3 amino acids: CASSFTGYSNQPQHF. Here the CDR3 DNA reads TGTGCCAGCAGTTTCACCGGATATAGCAATCAGCCCCAGCATTTT.

The chain links TRBV28 to TRBJ1-5, with a possible D match to TRBD1 (5 bases). The CDR3 has 15 amino acids. V shed 10 bases and J shed 5 bases, with 21 bases lying between them. The germline V gene encodes CDR1 MDHEN and CDR2 SYDVKM. CDR3 protein: CATPAGGRGDQPQHF. The DNA for the CDR3 is TGTGCCACCCCGGCGGGAGGGAGAGGGGATCAGCCCCAGCATTTT.

There are many counts of this clonotype. The genes are TRBV6-6 and TRBJ2-7; 7 bases align to TRBD1. V dropped 4 bases and J dropped 2; count of bases not matched to a gene: 5. The V gene's germline CDR1 is MNHNY and CDR2 SVGAGI (reference sequence). This CDR3 is 14 amino acids long. CDR3 DNA sequence: TGTGCCAGCAGTTTTGGACAGGCGGCCTACGAGCAGTACTTC. It codes for CASSFGQAAYEQYF.